This entry describes one TCR beta chain. Its antigen is not known. CDR3 size: 16 residues. Germline values: CDR1 SQVTM, CDR2 ANQGSEA. V shed 1 base, J shed 2 bases, and the junction held 4 bases outside the gene matches. Investigators prepared the TCR beta libraries by applying iRepertoire HTBI primers and Arm-PCR of CDR3 regions. TCRdb re-analysed the multiplex PCR reads in MiXCR, keeping a single row per CDR3 protein. This sample has some 470,000 distinct CDR3 sequences; 20% to 25% occur once, and the top ten carry roughly 7.7%. The sample belongs to a study of regulatory T cells in long-lasting Graves disease. The time point is: persistent/refractory GD, antithyroid drugs over 5 years with positive TRAb. PBMCs provided the RNA from which the TCR library was made. Study-wide points: Relative to new patients (around 1,000), persistent patients exhibited greater sharing of public clonotypes (around 2,700). Lower TCR diversity characterized persistent Graves' patients relative to newly diagnosed patients. It was in persistent disease that TRBV28, TRBJ1-2 and TRBJ2-5 were favored.

This chain connects TRBV29-1 to TRBJ2-2; 10 positions agree with TRBD1. The sequence was obtained from a female donor with Graves disease. This sample comprised peripheral blood mononuclear cells (PBMCs), obtained when the disease was refractory, from a patient treated with antithyroid drugs. CDR3 sequence: CSVEVGQGGNTGELFF. Here the CDR3 DNA reads TGCAGCGTTGAAGTTGGACAGGGGGGTAACACCGGGGAGCTGTTTTTT.